This T cell receptor beta chain emerged from a study of cytomegalovirus exposure and HLA in healthy donors. Findings of the study overall: It was only CMV serostatus that was available as immune exposure information. In an earlier analysis, in 620 or so donors, most V segments appeared productive either ~90% or ~30% of the time. A later analysis revealed that TCR association rates differed between HLA loci, peaking at DRB1 and bottoming out at HLA-C. The study reported that TCR beta sequences accurately predicted HLA-A and HLA-B alleles in most subjects.

A word on this clone: As yet, its antigen is unknown.

The study ran its PCR with 60 Vbeta and 13 Jbeta primers. Data came from immunoSEQ multiplex PCR; TCRdb stores just in-frame clones and leaves some out. The sample carries some 150,000 clones, approximately 78% recorded once. Trimming left V 0 bases short and J 2 bases short, with 3 bases between. The CDR3 has 13 residues. Germline loops: CDR1 SGHNT, CDR2 YYREEE (reference sequence). The sequence was obtained from a woman aged 18-30 years in good health and CMV-seronegative. The sample was PBMCs. The J gene is TRBJ1-5, the V gene TRBV5-4, with D unresolved. CDR3: CASSLAGNQPQHF. The CDR3 DNA reads as TGTGCCAGCAGCTTGGCGGGCAATCAGCCCCAGCATTTT. Full variable domain (outside the CDR3, taken from reference TRBV5-4 and TRBJ1-5): ETGVTQSPTHLIKTRGQQVTLRCSSQSGHNTVSWYQQALGQGPQFIFQYYREEENGRGNFPPRFSGLQFPNYSSELNVNALELDDSALYLCASSLAGNQPQHFGDGTRLSIL.